This T cell receptor (beta chain) was captured by sequencing in a study of T cell repertoires in cytomegalovirus infection. At the level of the study: Carrying CMV and the relevant HLA type showed in public TCR beta signatures. Study outcomes and limitations: CMV-specific TCR beta clonotypes restricted by HLA-C were the ones dominating the ex vivo response. Public TCR beta family frequency separated CMV-and-HLA carriers, including in an independent cohort.

There are many counts of this clonotype. The antigen is unknown. TCRdb processed the reads anew with MiXCR; each CDR3 protein has one entry. The sample consists of 480,000 or so distinct CDR3 sequences, about 11% of them appearing once. CDR1 and CDR2 (germline): SNHLY, FYNNEI. The CDR3 totals 14 residues. V dropped 5 bases and J dropped 3 bases, with 13 bases sitting between them. The sequence was obtained from a human donor in good health (CMV status not recorded). Some clones in this sample may be carry-over from other donors' samples. This sequence joins TRBV2 and TRBJ2-5; TRBD1 might be the D (5 bases). Sequencing input: PBMCs. The CDR3: CASSPLTREETQYF. As DNA, the CDR3 is TGTGCCAGCAGTCCCCTCACCAGGGAAGAGACCCAGTACTTC. The full variable domain, with the rest looked up from reference TRBV2 and TRBJ2-5, is EPEVTQTPSHQVTQMGQEVILRCVPISNHLYFYWYRQILGQKVEFLVSFYNNEISEKSEIFDDQFSVERPDGSNFTLKIRSTKLEDSAMYFCASSPLTREETQYFGPGTRLLVL.